This TCR beta chain was identified in a study of CD8 T cell repertoires and HIV-1 epitope variants. About the study: Twenty-five autologous and known Gag and Nef epitope variant peptides each stimulated T cells separately. Controls were a CMV, EBV and flu peptide pool, Ebola AY9 negative control, and no-peptide well.

This clone appeared a few times. Its antigen is currently unknown. The protocol was immunoSEQ multiplex PCR, while the TCRdb copy is restricted to in-frame clones and leaves out a portion. The sample lists several thousand clones; 55% to 65% were seen once. Germline assignment: CDR1 WNHNN and CDR2 SYGVQD (reference sequence). The CDR3 has 13 amino acids. The V segment lost 0 bases and the J segment 8 bases; nucleotides outside the gene matches: 1. The source of this sequence is a male donor with HIV. Sequencing input: cultured CD8+ T cells derived from PBMCs. The rearrangement links TRBV10-1 to TRBJ2-7, with 10 bases lining up with TRBD1. CDR3: CASSESTGGQQYF. The DNA for the CDR3 is TGCGCCAGCAGTGAGTCGACAGGGGGCCAGCAGTACTTC.